The present TCR beta chain was sequenced within a study of siplizumab effects on memory and regulatory T cells. General study points: The study found that mappable alloreactive CD4+ clones averaged around 68% Treg-derived with siplizumab and roughly 27% in controls.

Unstimulated naive, memory, effector memory and TEMRA subsets were sequenced, and this was done in a few donor pairs. Some clones are missing from TCRdb's copy, which holds only in-frame ones; the method was immunoSEQ multiplex PCR. The sample contains 90,000 to 95,000 clones, roughly 95% of which appear only once. This clone was seen only once. Its antigen remains unidentified. Sequenced sample: naive CD4+ T cells sorted from blood. The receptor's source is a human donor in good health.

The DNA for the CDR3 is TGTGCCAGCAGTTTGCTAGCGGGGGGGCTTGAGACCCAGTACTTC. Translated, it gives CASSLLAGGLETQYF. V and J are TRBV6-6 and TRBJ2-5; TRBD2 aligns across 12 bases. Per the germline V gene, CDR1 is MNHNY and CDR2 is SVGAGI (reference sequence). The CDR3 contains 15 residues. J was trimmed by 5 bases and V by 4 bases; bases with no gene match: 5.